These T cell receptor beta chains were read from a single sample in a study of shared clonotypes between healthy human individuals. Clones were sequenced by immunoSEQ multiplex PCR, and TCRdb holds only the in-frame ones, with some missing. The sample lists a few million clones, roughly nine tenths occurring once. Material for sequencing was naive CD4+ T cells sorted from blood. These receptors all come from a man aged 18 to 35 in good health. Both conserved end residues are trimmed from each CDR3. Each record gives: J gene, D gene, V gene, CDR3 protein. D genes are given only for firm matches.

TRBJ1-5 . TRBV12-2 ASRSLIRDTLNQPQH
TRBJ1-4 . TRBV12-5 ASGFEGLVEKLF
TRBJ1-2 . TRBV19 ASSALGNTNLGYT
TRBJ2-5 . TRBV9 ASSTPGPNGEGAQY
TRBJ2-7 . TRBV29-1 SVGDSSYEQY
TRBJ2-7 . TRBV6-6 ASSFGGTYEQY
. TRBD1 TRBV29-1 SGWTGASYEQY
TRBJ2-7 TRBD1 TRBV2 ASKGGQASYEQY
TRBJ2-7 . TRBV5-1 ASSNRDEQY
TRBJ2-7 . TRBV28 ASSLRVISYEQY
TRBJ2-1 . TRBV15 ATSTAQGSYNEQF